This T cell receptor (beta chain) was profiled in a study of control samples from healthy donors and cancer patients. Deletions cut 1 base from V and 3 bases from J, with 13 bases between. Germline-derived CDR1 and CDR2 are MNHNS and SASEGT. This CDR3 region has 15 residues. The assay was immunoSEQ multiplex PCR, and TCRdb's table has in-frame clones only and misses some. The data show 150,000 to 200,000 clones, about 94% seen once. In this sample, this clone turned up once. The origin of this receptor is a woman between 35 and 50 years old in good health. This chain links TRBV6-1 with TRBJ2-7, with unresolved D. The sample comprised blood. The CDR3 bases are TGTGCCAGCAGTGAAGTCCCCCTTCGTGACTACGAGCAGTACTTC. Its translation is CASSEVPLRDYEQYF.